The T cell receptor (beta chain) under discussion was sequenced for a study of cytomegalovirus exposure and HLA in healthy donors. This clone was observed a few times. The V gene lost 4 bases and the J gene lost 4 bases, with 11 bases spanning the gap. The CDR3 is 13 residues long. Germline loops: CDR1 SGHRS, CDR2 YFSETQ. A multiplex PCR was run with 60 Vbeta primers and 13 Jbeta primers. Sequencing used immunoSEQ multiplex PCR; TCRdb keeps in-frame clones, though not all of them. Among over 200,000 clones, around four fifths were seen once, and the ten largest hold around 2.9%. Sample: PBMCs. The sequence came from a woman aged 60-70 years in good health and CMV-seropositive. The chain uses TRBV5-1 and TRBJ2-5, with D perhaps TRBD1 (5 bases). CDR3 sequence: CASSPDSLETQYF. The CDR3 nucleotides read TGCGCCAGCAGCCCCGACAGTCTAGAGACCCAGTACTTC.